This TCR beta chain was documented in a study of breast tumors, draining lymph nodes, adjacent tissues. Study results and limitations: Tumor TCR diversity was below lymph nodes but above nontumor tissue. The data were judged consistent with most tumor T cells coming from lymph node and expanding in tumor. That most tumor T cells come from lymph nodes remained unproven.

TCRdb reprocessed the multiplex PCR reads via MiXCR and lists one record per CDR3 protein. The sample lists fewer than 80,000 distinct CDR3 sequences, 40% to 55% occurring once. Notes on this clonotype: Its matching antigen is unknown.

With 9 bases clipped from V and 7 bases from J, the junction kept 15 bases outside the gene matches. The CDR3 has 15 residues. The V gene's germline CDR1 is LGHNT and CDR2 FRNRAP. V is TRBV12-5 and J is TRBJ2-1; 7 nucleotides match TRBD2. Input material: breast tumor tissue. This TCR was recovered from a female donor with breast cancer. Some clones in this sample may be carry-over from other donors' samples. CDR3 sequence reads: CASLASGKKWNEQFF. The CDR3 coding sequence is TGTGCTAGCTTGGCTAGCGGCAAGAAGTGGAATGAGCAGTTCTTC.